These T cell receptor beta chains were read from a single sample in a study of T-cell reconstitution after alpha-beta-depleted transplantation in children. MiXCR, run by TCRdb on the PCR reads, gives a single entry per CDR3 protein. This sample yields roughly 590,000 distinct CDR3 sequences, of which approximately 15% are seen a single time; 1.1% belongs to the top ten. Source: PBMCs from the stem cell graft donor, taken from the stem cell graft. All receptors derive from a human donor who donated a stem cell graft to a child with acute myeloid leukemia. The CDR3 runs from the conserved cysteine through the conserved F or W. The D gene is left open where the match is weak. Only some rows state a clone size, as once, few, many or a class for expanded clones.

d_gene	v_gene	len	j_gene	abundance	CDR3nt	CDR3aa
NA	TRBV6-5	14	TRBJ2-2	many	TGTGCCAGCAGTTGGGGCGGAAACACCGGGGAGCTGTTTTTT	CASSWGGNTGELFF
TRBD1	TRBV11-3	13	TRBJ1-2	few	TGTGCCAGCAGTTTAACAACAGGGGTTGGCTACACCTTC	CASSLTTGVGYTF
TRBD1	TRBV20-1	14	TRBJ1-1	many	TGCAGTGCTAGAGGGGACAGGGGCGTGAATGAAGCTTTCTTT	CSARGDRGVNEAFF
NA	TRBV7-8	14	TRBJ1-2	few	TGTGCCAGCAGCTTCGGACGGGCCCCCCTCGGCTACACCTTC	CASSFGRAPLGYTF
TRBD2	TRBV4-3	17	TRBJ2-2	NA	TGCGCCAGCAGCCAAGATGTAGGGAGGGGTGGCACCGGGGAGCTGTTTTTT	CASSQDVGRGGTGELFF
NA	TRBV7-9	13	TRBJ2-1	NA	TGTGCCAGCAGCCCATACATGAACAATGAGCAGTTCTTC	CASSPYMNNEQFF
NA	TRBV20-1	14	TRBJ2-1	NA	TGCAGTGCTAGGGGGTCGGGGGCCTACAATGAGCAGTTCTTC	CSARGSGAYNEQFF
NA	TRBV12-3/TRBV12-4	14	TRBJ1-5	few	TGTGCCAGCAGTTTGGATTGGAGCAATCAGCCCCAGCATTTT	CASSLDWSNQPQHF
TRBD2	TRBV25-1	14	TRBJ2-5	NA	TGTGCCAGCAGTGGTGGGACTAGCATACAGACCCAGTACTTC	CASSGGTSIQTQYF
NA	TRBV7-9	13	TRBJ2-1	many	TGTGCCAGCAGCACCACAGACTACAATGAGCAGTTCTTC	CASSTTDYNEQFF
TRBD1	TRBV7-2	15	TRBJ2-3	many	TGTGCCAGCAGCTTAGCGCAGGGGGCTACAGATACGCAGTATTTT	CASSLAQGATDTQYF
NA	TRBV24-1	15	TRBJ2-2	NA	TGTGCCACCAGTGATAGAGGATTGAACACCGGGGAGCTGTTTTTT	CATSDRGLNTGELFF
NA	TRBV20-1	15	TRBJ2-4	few	TGCAGTGGCGACAGACAGACCCTTACCAAAAACATTCAGTACTTC	CSGDRQTLTKNIQYF
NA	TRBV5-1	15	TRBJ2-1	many	TGCGCCAGCAGCCTTCTAGGGGGGGCCGACAATGAGCAGTTCTTC	CASSLLGGADNEQFF
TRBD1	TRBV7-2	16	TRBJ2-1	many	TGTGCCAGCAGCGTCCGTCCAGGGGGCGGTATGAATGAGCAGTTCTTC	CASSVRPGGGMNEQFF
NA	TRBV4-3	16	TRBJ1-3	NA	TGCGCCAGCAGCCAACCGTCGGTGAGCTCTGGAAACACCATATATTTT	CASSQPSVSSGNTIYF
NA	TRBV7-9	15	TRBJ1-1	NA	TGTGCCAGCAGCTTATCAGGTCGTGCAGGGGCTGAAGCTTTCTTT	CASSLSGRAGAEAFF
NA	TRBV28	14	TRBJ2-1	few	TGTGCCAGCAGTTTTCGAATCTCCTACAATGAGCAGTTCTTC	CASSFRISYNEQFF
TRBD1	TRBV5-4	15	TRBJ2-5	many	TGTGCCAGCAGCTACGGGACAGGGGGCATCGAGACCCAGTACTTC	CASSYGTGGIETQYF
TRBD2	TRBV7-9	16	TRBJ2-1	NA	TGTGCCAGCGGGGGGGGATCAGGGCGCACCTACAATGAGCAGTTCTTC	CASGGGSGRTYNEQFF
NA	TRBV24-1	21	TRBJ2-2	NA	TGTGCGGCCAGTGATTTGCTCGGGGTCGGTACGTCCCCCGAGAACACCGGGGAGCTGTTTTTT	CAASDLLGVGTSPENTGELFF
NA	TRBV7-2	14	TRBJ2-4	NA	TGTGCCAGCAGCCCCATCTCCTACTGGGACATTCAGTACTTC	CASSPISYWDIQYF
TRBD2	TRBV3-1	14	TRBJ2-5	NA	TGTGCCAGCAGCCAAGATTTCGGGGGGGAGACCCAGTACTTC	CASSQDFGGETQYF
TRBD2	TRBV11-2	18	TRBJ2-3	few	TGTGCCAGCAGCCATCGGACTAGCGGGGGGTTCAGCACAGATACGCAGTATTTT	CASSHRTSGGFSTDTQYF
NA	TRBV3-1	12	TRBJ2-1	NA	TGTGCCAGCAGCCAAGTGTTCAATGAGCAGTTCTTC	CASSQVFNEQFF
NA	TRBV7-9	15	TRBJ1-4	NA	TGTGCCAGCAGCTTAGAGGGCAGGGGCCAGGAAAAACTGTTTTTT	CASSLEGRGQEKLFF
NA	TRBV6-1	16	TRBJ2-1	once	TGTCCCAGCAGTGTCCTTTTGGGGACCGCGGGGAATGAGCAGTTCTTC	CPSSVLLGTAGNEQFF
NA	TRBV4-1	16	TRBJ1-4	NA	TGCGCCAGCAGCCCTAATGACCGATTTTCTAATGAAAAACTGTTTTTT	CASSPNDRFSNEKLFF
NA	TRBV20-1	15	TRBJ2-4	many	TGCAGTGCTAGCCCAGCGGGTCTGGCCAAAAACATTCAGTACTTC	CSASPAGLAKNIQYF
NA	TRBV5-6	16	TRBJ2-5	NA	TGTGCCAGCAGCTTGGGGGGACTCCCTGGCAGGGAGACCCAGTACTTC	CASSLGGLPGRETQYF
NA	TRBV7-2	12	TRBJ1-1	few	TGTGCCAGCAGCTTAAGGACCACTGAAGCTTTCTTT	CASSLRTTEAFF
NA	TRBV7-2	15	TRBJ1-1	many	TGTGCCAGCAGCCCAGAACACCTGGGGAACACTGAAGCTTTCTTT	CASSPEHLGNTEAFF
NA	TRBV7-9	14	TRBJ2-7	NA	TGTGCCAGCAGCTTACAGGGCCACAGCTACGAGCAGTACTTC	CASSLQGHSYEQYF
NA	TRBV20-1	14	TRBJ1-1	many	TGCAGTGCAAGTCGGGGTTTTCGTGACACTGAAGCTTTCTTT	CSASRGFRDTEAFF
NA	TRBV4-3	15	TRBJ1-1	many	TGCGCCAGCAGCCAAGGTGGGGCCCGGAACACTGAAGCTTTCTTT	CASSQGGARNTEAFF
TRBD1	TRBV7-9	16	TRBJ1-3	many	TGTGCCAGCAGCTTGGGTCAGGGGGCGTCTGGAAACACCATATATTTT	CASSLGQGASGNTIYF
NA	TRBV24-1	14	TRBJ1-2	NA	TGTGCCACCAGTGAAGGGGCGCGTAACTATGGCTACACCTTC	CATSEGARNYGYTF
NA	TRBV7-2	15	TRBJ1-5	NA	TGTGCCAGCAGCTTAAGTAGTATCGTCAATCAGCCCCAGCATTTT	CASSLSSIVNQPQHF
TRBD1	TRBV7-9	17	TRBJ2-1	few	TGTGCCAGCAGCTTAGTTCAGGGGGTCGGCTCCTACAATGAGCAGTTCTTC	CASSLVQGVGSYNEQFF
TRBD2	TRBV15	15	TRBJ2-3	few	TGTGCCACCAGCGTCCCCGGGACTAGCGGAGATACGCAGTATTTT	CATSVPGTSGDTQYF
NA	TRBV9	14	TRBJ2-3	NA	TGTGCCAGCAACCCGAGCGACAGCACAGATACGCAGTATTTT	CASNPSDSTDTQYF
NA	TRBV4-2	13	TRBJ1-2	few	TGTGCCAGCAGCCAAGGAGAATTTCGGGGCTACACCTTC	CASSQGEFRGYTF
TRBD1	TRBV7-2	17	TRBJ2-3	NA	TGTGCCAGCAGCTTCCAGACAGGGCTAGGGGGCACAGATACGCAGTATTTT	CASSFQTGLGGTDTQYF
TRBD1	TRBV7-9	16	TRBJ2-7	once	TGTGCCAGCAGCTTATTTCCGGGACAGGGGTCCCACGAGCAGTACTTC	CASSLFPGQGSHEQYF
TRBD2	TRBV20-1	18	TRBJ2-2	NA	TGCAGTGCTAGAGATCATTCGAGCGGGGGGGGCAACACCGGGGAGCTGTTTTTT	CSARDHSSGGGNTGELFF
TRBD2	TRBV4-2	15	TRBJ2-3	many	TGTGCCAGCAGCCCTCGTAGCGGGGACACAGATACGCAGTATTTT	CASSPRSGDTDTQYF
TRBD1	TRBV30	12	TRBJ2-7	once	TGTGCCTGGTCGGACAGGGACTACGAGCAGTACTTC	CAWSDRDYEQYF